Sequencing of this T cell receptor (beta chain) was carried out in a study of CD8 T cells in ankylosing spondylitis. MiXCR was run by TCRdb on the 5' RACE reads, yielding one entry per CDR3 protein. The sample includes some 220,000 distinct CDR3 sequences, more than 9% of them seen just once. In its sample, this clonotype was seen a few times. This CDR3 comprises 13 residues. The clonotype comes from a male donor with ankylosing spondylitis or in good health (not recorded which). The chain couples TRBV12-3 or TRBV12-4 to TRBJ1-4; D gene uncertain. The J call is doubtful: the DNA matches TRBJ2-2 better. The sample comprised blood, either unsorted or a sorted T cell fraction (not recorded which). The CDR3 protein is CASSLSIRRELFF. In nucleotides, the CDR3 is TGTGCCAGCAGCCTAAGTATCAGGAGGGAGCTGTTTTTT.